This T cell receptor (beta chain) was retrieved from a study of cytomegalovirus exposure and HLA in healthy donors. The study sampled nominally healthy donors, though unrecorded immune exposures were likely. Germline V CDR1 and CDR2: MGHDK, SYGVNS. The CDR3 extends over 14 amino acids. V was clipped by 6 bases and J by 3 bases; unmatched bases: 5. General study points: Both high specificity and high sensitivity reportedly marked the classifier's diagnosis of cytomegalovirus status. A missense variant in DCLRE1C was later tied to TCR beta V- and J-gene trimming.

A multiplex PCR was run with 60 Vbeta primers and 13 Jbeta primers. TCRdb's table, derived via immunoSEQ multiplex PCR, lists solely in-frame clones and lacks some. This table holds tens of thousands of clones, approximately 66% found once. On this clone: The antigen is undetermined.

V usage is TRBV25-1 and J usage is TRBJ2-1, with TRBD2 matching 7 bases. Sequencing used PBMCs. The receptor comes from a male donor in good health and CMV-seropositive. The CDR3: CASRGRENYNEQFF. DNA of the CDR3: TGTGCCAGCAGGGGGCGGGAGAACTACAATGAGCAGTTCTTC. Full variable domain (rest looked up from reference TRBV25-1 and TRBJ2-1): EADIYQTPRYLVIGTGKKITLECSQTMGHDKMYWYQQDPGMELHLIHYSYGVNSTEKGDLSSESTVSRIRTEHFPLTLESARPSHTSQYLCASRGRENYNEQFFGPGTRLTVL.